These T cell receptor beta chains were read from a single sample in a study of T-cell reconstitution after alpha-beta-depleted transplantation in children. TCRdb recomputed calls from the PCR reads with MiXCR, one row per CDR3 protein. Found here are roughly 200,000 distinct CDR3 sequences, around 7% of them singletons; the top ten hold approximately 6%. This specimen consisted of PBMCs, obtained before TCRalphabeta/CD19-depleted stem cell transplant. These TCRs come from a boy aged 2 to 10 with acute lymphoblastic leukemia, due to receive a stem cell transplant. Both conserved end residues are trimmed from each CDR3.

ASSPDSNNQPQH TRBJ1-5 TRBV12-3/TRBV12-4
SARDGLAGEQY TRBJ2-7 TRBV20-1
ASSFHGPGNTIY TRBJ1-3 TRBV28
ASSYSRGRGNQPQH TRBJ1-5 TRBV6-2/TRBV6-3
ASSSRLAGGPGHYNEQF TRBJ2-1 TRBV6-2/TRBV6-3
ASSFGRGDTQY TRBJ2-3 TRBV7-2
SASRRGEGSYNEQF TRBJ2-1 TRBV20-1
ASSQEPPGIGDNEQF TRBJ2-1 TRBV4-3
SARVNSIEQY TRBJ2-7 TRBV20-1
ASSARGGAYNEQF TRBJ2-1 TRBV9
ASRIYNEQF TRBJ2-1 TRBV7-9
SARVVDGIIAKNIQY TRBJ2-4 TRBV20-1
ASSEWAAGAGGYT TRBJ1-2 TRBV25-1
ASSLGGIGLSEQY TRBJ2-7 TRBV5-1
ASSLGSGNTEAF TRBJ1-1 TRBV7-2
ASSLKPPGGRAEKLF TRBJ1-4 TRBV7-2
SAIWYGNEQF TRBJ2-1 TRBV20-1
ASSFLVLAGGPIEQY TRBJ2-7 TRBV12-3/TRBV12-4
ASSFSATQY TRBJ2-3 TRBV5-1
SASRSGRTLLQY TRBJ2-3 TRBV20-1
ASSLGQSGAYEQY TRBJ2-7 TRBV7-2
ASTLGGQRQETQY TRBJ2-5 TRBV28
AISGTSGDPHEQY TRBJ2-7 TRBV10-3
ASSLSRGQETQY TRBJ2-5 TRBV7-2
SVDTLTGTHQETQY TRBJ2-5 TRBV29-1
ASSLVSYMNTEAF TRBJ1-1 TRBV7-2
ASSRITGYEQY TRBJ2-7 TRBV3-1
ASSEAVRGRNPY TRBJ2-7 TRBV6-1
ASLRDDNRSGNTIY TRBJ1-3 TRBV2
ASSSGTYVTEAF TRBJ1-1 TRBV7-2
AISRDSSGNTIY TRBJ1-3 TRBV10-3
ASSDGTKGGYT TRBJ1-2 TRBV4-1
ASSLLRQRYNEKLF TRBJ1-4 TRBV5-5
ATSEQNRGTDTQY TRBJ2-3 TRBV24-1
ASSFQTSGTGELF TRBJ2-2 TRBV7-2
TSSWGVTEAF TRBJ1-1 TRBV2
ASSAERTVRNEKLF TRBJ1-4 TRBV18
ASSLRGNQPQH TRBJ1-5 TRBV5-1
ASSLILAGGSNEQF TRBJ2-1 TRBV27
ASSLGASGELF TRBJ2-2 TRBV5-1
SVAAEPLAPLH TRBJ1-6 TRBV29-1
ASSWILTSGMKETQY TRBJ2-5 TRBV5-1
SATVGFLETQY TRBJ2-5 TRBV20-1
ASSGGGQGLCGANVLT TRBJ2-6 TRBV9